One and the same sample provided the 24 T cell receptor beta chains below, sequenced in a study of blood T cell repertoires in COVID-19. The assay was immunoSEQ multiplex PCR, and TCRdb's table has in-frame clones only and misses some. The sample records under 250,000 clones, about 88% being singletons. Sequencing used peripheral blood. Receptors were obtained from a woman in her 70s with active or convalescent COVID-19.

Here the CDR3 reads CASSLSVGAGQETQYF. For the CDR3, the DNA is TGTGCCAGCAGCTTATCTGTGGGGGCCGGTCAAGAGACCCAGTACTTC. The V call is TRBV7-6, the J call TRBJ2-5, with D maybe TRBD1 (6 bases). Trimming took 2 bases from V and 2 from J, leaving 15 bases between them. Per germline, CDR1 SGHVS and CDR2 FNYEAQ. This CDR3 has 16 residues.

V gene TRBV4-2 combines with J gene TRBJ1-5; D might be TRBD1 (5 bases). Germline V gene lookup returns CDR1 LGHNA and CDR2 YNFKEQ. This CDR3 region has 18 residues. V lost 2 bases and J 1 base, leaving 18 bases between the germline ends. The CDR3 coding sequence is TGTGCCAGCAGCCAACCCATGGGGCAGGGTCAGAGCAATCAGCCCCAGCATTTT. This sequence encodes CASSQPMGQGQSNQPQHF.

The rearrangement joins TRBV11-2 to TRBJ1-3, with D hard to call. CDR3 length: 14 amino acids. CDR1 SGHAT and CDR2 FQNNGV come from the germline V gene. V shed 5 bases and J shed 8 bases, with 16 bases lying between them. The CDR3 DNA sequence: TGTGCCAGCAGCCCTAGCGGGCCCGGGGACACCATATATTTT. It translates to CASSPSGPGDTIYF.

This chain connects TRBV9 to TRBJ1-6, with D perhaps matching TRBD1 (5 bases). V was clipped by 0 bases and J by 8 bases, with 15 bases between them. There are 16 residues in the CDR3. The germline gives CDR1 SGDLS, CDR2 YYNGEE. CDR3 amino acids: CASSVAGEQGDSPLHF. The CDR3 DNA follows: TGTGCCAGCAGCGTAGCCGGAGAGCAGGGCGATTCACCCCTCCACTTT.

V usage is TRBV9 and J usage is TRBJ1-6; 8 bases fit TRBD1. Germline-derived CDR1 and CDR2 are SGDLS and YYNGEE. J gave up 7 bases and V 8 bases, and 11 bases lay outside the gene matches. The CDR3 has 15 amino acids. CDR3: CASQGAGIGNSPLHF. Here the CDR3 DNA reads TGTGCCAGTCAGGGGGCAGGGATCGGGAATTCACCCCTCCACTTT.

This clone was recorded once. The chain joins TRBV5-6 to TRBJ1-2; weak D call: TRBD1 (6 bases). The CDR3 spans 14 residues. Germline CDR1 reads SGHDT; CDR2 reads YYEEEE. V lost 1 base to trimming and J lost 7 bases, with 14 bases between them. The CDR3 DNA is TGTGCCAGCAGCTTGAAGGGGGGGAGTTTTGGCTACACCTTC. Translated, it gives CASSLKGGSFGYTF.

This chain links TRBV27 with TRBJ2-7, with 9 bases aligning to TRBD1. The V gene end was trimmed by 2 bases and the J gene end by 4 bases; junction bases not matched to a gene: 12. The CDR3 runs to 17 residues. Germline CDR1 MNHEY, CDR2 SMNVEV (reference sequence). CDR3 in amino acids: CASSLRARDRVGYEQYF. The CDR3 DNA reads TGTGCCAGCAGTTTACGGGCGCGGGACAGGGTCGGTTACGAGCAGTACTTC.

The chain uses TRBV4-3 and TRBJ1-4; D gene uncertain. V shed 0 bases and J shed 2 bases, with 7 bases lying between them. Germline V CDR1 and CDR2: LGHNA, YSLEER. The CDR3 has 15 amino acids. CDR3 nucleotides: TGCGCCAGCAGCCAAGAGAGGTGGACTAATGAAAAACTGTTTTTT. Translated, it gives CASSQERWTNEKLFF.

CDR3 DNA: TGTGCCAGTAGTATTCGAGGGAGTGAGCAGTTCTTC. Translated, it gives CASSIRGSEQFF. The chain links TRBV19 to TRBJ2-1, with D possibly being TRBD2 (5 bases). This CDR3 is 12 amino acids long. Germline V gene data show CDR1 as LNHDA and CDR2 as SQIVND (reference sequence). V dropped 3 bases and J dropped 9 bases, with 9 bases sitting between them.

V is TRBV7-9 and J is TRBJ2-1; D unresolved. The germline V and J ends were trimmed by 2 bases and 4 bases, with 3 bases remaining between them. The germline V gene encodes CDR1 SEHNR and CDR2 FQNEAQ (reference sequence). The CDR3 loop spans 12 amino acids. CDR3 amino acids: CASSLSYNEQFF. The DNA of the CDR3 is TGTGCCAGCAGCTTATCTTACAATGAGCAGTTCTTC.

The V and J genes are TRBV7-8 and TRBJ2-3; D gene ambiguous. There are 11 residues in the CDR3. Germline V gene lookup returns CDR1 SGHVS and CDR2 FQNEAQ. Deletions cut 0 bases from V and 8 bases from J, with 3 bases between. DNA for the CDR3: TGTGCCAGCAGCTTAGCCCTTACGCAGTATTTT. Translated, it gives CASSLALTQYF.

V gene TRBV6-5 combines with J gene TRBJ1-4; D may be TRBD1 (6 bases). V lost 8 bases and J 4 bases, leaving 11 bases between the germline ends. This CDR3 has 13 residues. Germline values: CDR1 MNHEY, CDR2 SVGAGI. The CDR3 spells CASSDRFNEKLFF. CDR3 nucleotides: TGTGCCAGCTCGGACAGATTTAATGAAAAACTGTTTTTT.

The chain employs TRBV6-5 and TRBJ1-3, with a weak D call TRBD1 (6 bases). The germline CDR1 and CDR2 sequences are MNHEY and SVGAGI. The V end lost 4 bases, the J end lost 2 bases, and 9 bases lay between the germline ends. The CDR3 sequence is 14 residues long. CDR3 in DNA: TGTGCCAGCAGTTCGGACAGAGCTGGAAACACCATATATTTT. This sequence encodes CASSSDRAGNTIYF.

The gene calls are TRBV11-2 and TRBJ1-6, with a tentative D call TRBD1 (5 bases). V lost 5 bases to trimming and J lost 3 bases, with 8 bases between them. Germline V lookup: CDR1 SGHAT, CDR2 FQNNGV. CDR3 length equals 14 residues. CDR3 in amino acids: CASSPDSYNSPLHF. The DNA of the CDR3 is TGTGCCAGCAGCCCAGACAGCTATAATTCACCCCTCCACTTT.

The CDR3 region has the DNA TGTGCCAGCAGTTACACACAGGGCTATGGCTACACCTTC. Translating gives CASSYTQGYGYTF. The chain has TRBV6-2 or TRBV6-3 and TRBJ1-2; a weak D match, TRBD1 (6 bases). This CDR3 is 13 amino acids long. The V end was cut by 2 bases, the J end by 4 bases, with 8 bases between. Per the germline V gene, CDR1 is MNHEY and CDR2 is SVGEGT.

The genes are TRBV24-1 and TRBJ1-5; D possibly corresponds to TRBD1 (5 bases). Between the trimmed V and J ends, which lost 3 bases and 3 bases, there was a span of 8 bases. CDR1 is KGHDR, CDR2 SFDVKD, per germline. This CDR3 region has 14 residues. As DNA, the CDR3 is TGTGCCACCAGTGATCAGGGCTACAATCAGCCCCAGCATTTT. As protein: CATSDQGYNQPQHF.

The rearrangement links TRBV7-9 to TRBJ1-5; TRBD1 is a possible D gene (6 bases). V was cut by 1 base and J by 2 bases, with 9 bases left in between. The CDR3 consists of 15 residues. Germline V CDR1 and CDR2: SEHNR, FQNEAQ (reference sequence). CDR3 DNA: TGTGCCAGCAGCTTAGGACAGGCTCGCAATCAGCCCCAGCATTTT. It encodes CASSLGQARNQPQHF. Supplemented by reference TRBV7-9 and TRBJ1-5, the full variable domain reads DTGVSQNPRHKITKRGQNVTFRCDPISEHNRLYWYRQTLGQGPEFLTYFQNEAQLEKSRLLSDRFSAERPKGSFSTLEIQRTEQGDSAMYLCASSLGQARNQPQHFGDGTRLSIL.

V and J are TRBV18 and TRBJ2-2, with 9 bases aligning to TRBD2. After removal of 1 base from V and 4 bases from J, the junction contained 7 bases not matched to a gene. CDR1 KGHSH and CDR2 LQKENI come from the germline V gene. This CDR3 contains 17 residues. The CDR3 reads CASSPLSGGYRTGELFF. For the CDR3, the DNA is TGTGCCAGCTCACCACTTAGCGGGGGCTACCGCACCGGGGAGCTGTTTTTT.

V and J are TRBV24-1 and TRBJ2-3; a weak D match, TRBD2 (7 bases). V dropped 4 bases and J dropped 2 bases, with 15 bases sitting between them. The germline V gene has CDR1 KGHDR and CDR2 SFDVKD. CDR3 length: 16 amino acids. As DNA, the CDR3 is TGTGCCACCAGTGACCTTAAGGGGGGGGACACAGATACGCAGTATTTT. Translation: CATSDLKGGDTDTQYF.

The J gene is TRBJ1-6, the V gene TRBV6-2 or TRBV6-3, with TRBD1 identical over 8 bases. V dropped 2 bases and J dropped 9; count of bases not matched to a gene: 6. The V gene's germline CDR1 is MNHEY and CDR2 SVGEGT. The CDR3 totals 15 residues. The CDR3 nucleotides are TGTGCCAGCAGTTACCAGTACAGGGGGAGTTCACCCCTCCACTTT. This translates into CASSYQYRGSSPLHF.

The genes are TRBV4-2 and TRBJ1-2, with TRBD1 identical over 7 bases. The junction had 4 bases not matched to a gene; V was cut back by 1 base and J by 2 bases. Germline-derived CDR1 and CDR2 are LGHNA and YNFKEQ. The CDR3 extends over 15 amino acids. CDR3 nucleotide sequence: TGTGCCAGCAGCCAAGTCGTGGGACAGAACTATGGCTACACCTTC. Its translation is CASSQVVGQNYGYTF.

V and J are TRBV10-3 and TRBJ2-1; 7 nucleotides align to TRBD1. There are 14 residues in the CDR3. J gave up 6 bases and V 7 bases, and 9 bases lay outside the gene matches. CDR1 and CDR2 from the germline V gene are ENHRY and SYGVKD. The CDR3, as DNA: TGTGCCATCAATAGACAGGGCTTCACCAATGAGCAGTTCTTC. It is translated as CAINRQGFTNEQFF.

The J gene is TRBJ1-2, the V gene TRBV4-3, with TRBD1 as a possible D gene (5 bases). V shed 4 bases and J shed 3 bases, with 12 bases lying between them. Per the germline V gene, CDR1 is LGHNA and CDR2 is YSLEER. The CDR3 loop spans 14 amino acids. The CDR3 loop is CASSRLGRDYGYTF. The CDR3 nucleotides read TGCGCCAGCAGCCGCCTTGGCAGGGACTATGGCTACACCTTC.

The chain combines TRBV25-1 with TRBJ1-2, with 7 bases aligning to TRBD1. Germline V gives CDR1 MGHDK, CDR2 SYGVNS. J gave up 6 bases and V 1 base, and 8 bases lay outside the gene matches. This CDR3 has 15 residues. CDR3: CASSESPTGWDGYTF. CDR3 in DNA: TGTGCCAGCAGTGAATCGCCGACAGGGTGGGATGGCTACACCTTC.